Following are 12 T cell receptor beta chains from one sample sequenced in a study of OX40 agonist ivuxolimab in advanced cancers. Repertoires were generated with immunoSEQ multiplex PCR, while TCRdb's copy carries only in-frame clones and drops some. The sample has about 94,000 clones, around 86% seen once. The material was CD4+ or CD8+ T cells sorted from blood, obtained in a trial of the OX40 agonist ivuxolimab. Receptors were obtained from an adult with an advanced solid tumor such as melanoma, head and neck, liver or kidney cancer.

The CDR3 reads CASSEGLNDYGYTF. The CDR3 DNA reads TGTGCCAGCAGCGAGGGCCTTAACGACTATGGCTACACCTTC. The V call is TRBV11-2, the J call TRBJ1-2; no firm D call. CDR1 is SGHAT and CDR2 is FQNNGV in the germline V gene. The CDR3 extends over 14 amino acids. Trimming took 5 bases from V and 3 from J, leaving 13 bases between them.

The chain joins TRBV6-1 to TRBJ1-2; TRBD1 is a possible D gene (6 bases). Germline assignment: CDR1 MNHNS and CDR2 SASEGT. V gave up 8 bases and J gave up 0 bases, with 10 bases separating them. The CDR3 covers 13 residues. For the CDR3, the DNA is TGTGCCAGCCACAGGGTTTCTAACTATGGCTACACCTTC. As protein: CASHRVSNYGYTF.

The chain is built from TRBV6-1 and TRBJ2-7; 7 bases are shared with TRBD2. The V gene's germline CDR1 is MNHNS and CDR2 SASEGT. With 6 bases clipped from V and 0 bases from J, the junction kept 8 bases outside the gene matches. The CDR3 loop spans 15 amino acids. The CDR3, as DNA: TGTGCCAGCAGGGAATGGGGGGGAAGCTCCTACGAGCAGTACTTC. It encodes CASREWGGSSYEQYF.

The V and J genes are TRBV6-6 and TRBJ1-3; D remains ambiguous. This CDR3 contains 15 residues. V lost 6 bases and J lost 0, with 12 bases in between. Looked up from germline, CDR1 is MNHNY and CDR2 is SVGAGI (reference sequence). CDR3 bases: TGTGCCAGCAGCCCCGACATTCTCTCTGGAAACACCATATATTTT. Protein product: CASSPDILSGNTIYF.

In this sample, this clone turned up a few times. The chain is built from TRBV10-3 and TRBJ2-5; D perhaps matches TRBD1 (6 bases). This CDR3 comprises 13 residues. The germline V gene has CDR1 ENHRY and CDR2 SYGVKD. V was pared by 7 bases and J by 2 bases, with 11 bases between. CDR3 nucleotides: TGTGCCATCATGGGACATGGACAAGAGACCCAGTACTTC. This codes for CAIMGHGQETQYF.

The chain couples TRBV2 to TRBJ1-3; no firm D call. V shed 9 bases and J shed 2 bases, with 17 bases lying between them. The CDR3 is 15 residues long. The germline CDR1 and CDR2 sequences are SNHLY and FYNNEI. CDR3 in amino acids: CASRSGLTPGNTIYF. In DNA form, the CDR3 reads TGTGCCAGTCGATCGGGCCTCACCCCTGGAAACACCATATATTTT.

CDR3 DNA: TGCGCCAGCAGCTTGGACAGATACACCATATATTTT. The encoded protein is CASSLDRYTIYF. The chain couples TRBV5-1 to TRBJ1-3; D is unresolved. The CDR3 runs to 12 residues. V gave up 0 bases and J gave up 8 bases, with 6 bases separating them. Per germline, CDR1 SGHRS and CDR2 YFSETQ.

This clone was recorded only once. The gene calls are TRBV7-9 and TRBJ2-1, with D possibly matching TRBD2 (6 bases). Trimming stripped 5 bases from V and 8 bases from J, with 22 bases between. Germline CDR1 SEHNR, CDR2 FQNEAQ (reference sequence). The length of the CDR3 is 16 residues. The CDR3 region is CASSPARDSWGYEQFF. The CDR3 region has the DNA TGTGCCAGCAGCCCTGCCCGGGACTCATGGGGGTATGAGCAGTTCTTC.

This chain links TRBV7-9 with TRBJ1-5; 7 nucleotides align to TRBD1. The CDR3 loop spans 14 amino acids. Trimming at V came to 5 bases and at J to 5 bases, leaving 6 bases not matched to a gene. The germline gives CDR1 SEHNR, CDR2 FQNEAQ (reference sequence). The CDR3 DNA reads as TGTGCCAGCAGCGGACGGCAGGGGGATCAGCCCCAGCATTTT. This encodes CASSGRQGDQPQHF.

The chain carries TRBV7-9 and TRBJ2-7; 8 bases match TRBD2. The CDR3 loop spans 14 amino acids. J lost 7 bases, V lost 5 bases, and 10 bases had no gene match. CDR1 and CDR2 (germline): SEHNR, FQNEAQ (reference sequence). For the CDR3, the DNA is TGTGCCAGCAGCCCATACGGGGGGGCCGGGGAGCAGTACTTC. Translated, it gives CASSPYGGAGEQYF.

This rearrangement joins TRBV5-1 to TRBJ2-3; D not resolved. This CDR3 contains 15 residues. Germline CDR1 is SGHRS and CDR2 is YFSETQ. V dropped 0 bases and J dropped 3 bases, with 11 bases sitting between them. The CDR3 DNA is TGCGCCAGCAGCTTGGAAGTGGGTGGGACAGATACGCAGTATTTT. Amino acid sequence: CASSLEVGGTDTQYF.

The rearrangement links TRBV27 to TRBJ1-2, with a weak D call TRBD1 (5 bases). V gave up 10 bases and J gave up 1 base, with 16 bases separating them. The CDR3 has 14 amino acids. Germline-derived CDR1 and CDR2 are MNHEY and SMNVEV (reference sequence). For the CDR3, the DNA is TGTGCCACCTCAGTGAGGGGCCATAACTATGGCTACACCTTC. Protein product: CATSVRGHNYGYTF.